This entry describes one TCR beta chain. The antigen is undetermined. Assay: immunoSEQ multiplex PCR; the TCRdb copy retains only in-frame clones and omits some. The sample shows about 5,800 clones, approximately 64% of them seen only once. These data originate in a study of tumor-infiltrating lymphocytes in localized non-small cell lung cancer. Study summary: The cohort mixed smokers and never-smokers, several histologies, and some post-neoadjuvant-chemotherapy samples. Resected tumor was paired with non-adjacent uninvolved lung from the same patient. Findings and caveats of the study: IM1 and IM2 tumors showed no difference in T-cell fraction. Different pieces of the same tissue were used for each assay.

Germline V gives CDR1 GTSNPN, CDR2 SVGIG (reference sequence). The V and J ends lost 2 bases and 7 bases respectively, with 18 bases between them. This CDR3 has 15 amino acids. The receptor was isolated from a human donor with non-small cell lung cancer. This chain links TRBV30 with TRBJ1-3, with D possibly being TRBD1 (6 bases). Sequencing was carried out using uninvolved lung tissue not adjacent to the tumor. DNA of the CDR3: TGTGCCTGGAGTTCACAGGACAGACGGGAGAACACCATATATTTT. This translates into CAWSSQDRRENTIYF.